Described below is a single T cell receptor beta chain sequence and its context. Its specificity is unknown. This specimen comes from a study of CXCR3-negative and CXCR3-positive naive CD8 T cells. Overall study findings and caveats: Across naive subsets, surface CD5 expression was comparable, and TCR strength was inferred from properties of the TRB CDR3. Naive CXCR3-positive and CXCR3-negative cells shared TRBV-TRBJ usage; memory cells diverged.

All TRB cDNA libraries came from 5' RACE performed with UMI labels. For each CDR3 protein, TCRdb gives one entry from its re-call of the 5' RACE reads, without DNA. This table holds approximately 53,000 distinct CDR3 sequences. Sorts performed in triplicate captured 300,000 or so cells each from every CD8+ T cell subset. Input material: memory CD8+ T cells from blood. This TCR was recovered from a human donor in good health. Some clones in this sample may be carry-over from other donors' samples.

CDR3 amino acids: CAIPGAPLGRSGNTIYF. The V and J genes are TRBV10-3 and TRBJ1-3; TCRdb indicates TRBD1, and absent DNA this call remains unverified. CDR3 length equals 17 residues. Per germline, CDR1 ENHRY and CDR2 SYGVKD.